This TCR beta chain was sequenced for a study of blood T cell repertoires in COVID-19. Overall study: Sites in the United States, Italy and Spain provided acute and convalescent COVID-19 samples. The analysed material was cDNA or gDNA that came from T cells, B-cell-depleted T cells, or PBMCs.

Original processing notes: Amplification of reference gene primers was used by the study to estimate nucleated cell counts. Assay used: immunoSEQ multiplex PCR; TCRdb lists only in-frame clones, some missing. That table furnishes V, J and clone size, whereas the DNA furnished D and trimming. The sample yields 180,000 or so clones, about 88% seen once. This CDR3 region has 15 residues. Trimming shortened V by 3 bases and J by 1 base, and 10 bases separated the two germline ends. Germline V CDR1 and CDR2: LNHDA, SQIVND (reference sequence). This sequence was found in a woman aged 25 to 45 with active or convalescent COVID-19. This sequence joins TRBV19 and TRBJ1-5; the D gene is possibly TRBD1 (5 bases). Sequenced: peripheral blood. Here the CDR3 reads CASSIGGASNQPQHF. Here the CDR3 DNA reads TGTGCCAGTAGTATCGGCGGGGCAAGCAATCAGCCCCAGCATTTT.